The 24 T cell receptor beta chains presented below share a single source sample, sequenced in a study of beta chain features in type 1 diabetes. Since all of the isolated RNA was reverse transcribed, expressed TCRB transcripts were what got sequenced. Profiling relied on immunoSEQ multiplex PCR, and the TCRdb table lists in-frame clones only, not all of them. In the table there are about 470,000 clones, about 30% of which are singletons. The sample was naive CD4+ T cells from blood. The receptors shown here come from a young man in good health.

There are a few counts of this clone. V usage is TRBV7-9 and J usage is TRBJ2-5; D is unresolved. The germline CDR1 and CDR2 sequences are SEHNR and FQNEAQ (reference sequence). CDR3 size: 13 residues. Trimming took 0 bases from V and 4 from J, leaving 6 bases between them. The CDR3 bases are TGTGCCAGCAGCTTAGCCCTCCGAGAGACCCAGTACTTC. Translating it yields CASSLALRETQYF.

J is TRBJ2-7 and V is TRBV7-2; TRBD2 matches at 9 bases. CDR1 is SGHTA and CDR2 is FQGNSA in the germline V gene. The trim removed 3 bases at V and 1 base at J, leaving 4 bases unmatched. The CDR3 totals 15 residues. CDR3 sequence reads: CASSFSGSGSYEQYF. Here the CDR3 DNA reads TGTGCCAGCAGCTTTAGCGGGAGTGGGTCCTACGAGCAGTACTTC.

The chain recombines TRBV29-1 with TRBJ1-1, with 8 bases fitting TRBD1. Germline values: CDR1 SQVTM, CDR2 ANQGSEA. The CDR3 loop spans 14 amino acids. The V and J ends lost 3 bases and 1 base, in that order; junction bases with no gene match: 4. In DNA form, the CDR3 reads TGCAGCGTTGAGGTGACAGGGGCGAACACTGAAGCTTTCTTT. Protein: CSVEVTGANTEAFF. The complete variable domain, with remaining parts taken from reference TRBV29-1 and TRBJ1-1, reads SAVISQKPSRDICQRGTSLTIQCQVDSQVTMMFWYRQQPGQSLTLIATANQGSEATYESGFVIDKFPISRPNLTFSTLTVSNMSPEDSSIYLCSVEVTGANTEAFFGQGTRLTVV.

The chain has TRBV25-1 and TRBJ2-7; TRBD1 matches at 8 bases. After removal of 5 bases from V and 2 bases from J, the junction contained 2 bases not matched to a gene. Germline V lookup: CDR1 MGHDK, CDR2 SYGVNS. This CDR3 comprises 13 residues. The CDR3 bases are TGTGCCAGCAGTAAGGACAGGGCCTACGAGCAGTACTTC. This translates into CASSKDRAYEQYF.

This clone has only a few counts. This CDR3 is CASSLVSGGSSYEQYF. The CDR3 nucleotides are TGTGCCAGCAGCTTAGTGTCAGGAGGGAGCTCCTACGAGCAGTACTTC. The chain has TRBV7-2 and TRBJ2-7; D is perhaps TRBD2 (6 bases). Germline loops: CDR1 SGHTA, CDR2 FQGNSA. The CDR3 covers 16 residues. The germline V and J ends were trimmed by 1 base and 0 bases, with 13 bases remaining between them.

J is TRBJ2-5 and V is TRBV7-9; D remains ambiguous. The CDR3 has 16 amino acids. The V end was cut by 1 base, the J end by 5 bases, with 17 bases between. Germline-derived CDR1 and CDR2 are SEHNR and FQNEAQ (reference sequence). CDR3 loop: CASSLEGNLVRETQYF. Written as DNA, the CDR3 is TGTGCCAGCAGCTTAGAAGGGAACCTGGTTCGGGAGACCCAGTACTTC.

The chain employs TRBV2 and TRBJ2-7; D is unclear. CDR3 length: 15 residues. CDR1 and CDR2 from the germline V gene are SNHLY and FYNNEI. The ends were cut back, 4 bases at V and 0 bases at J, with 13 bases in the middle. CDR3 region: CASSVEASSSYEQYF. CDR3 bases: TGTGCCAGCAGTGTTGAGGCCTCAAGCTCCTACGAGCAGTACTTC. Full variable domain (rest looked up from reference TRBV2 and TRBJ2-7): EPEVTQTPSHQVTQMGQEVILRCVPISNHLYFYWYRQILGQKVEFLVSFYNNEISEKSEIFDDQFSVERPDGSNFTLKIRSTKLEDSAMYFCASSVEASSSYEQYFGPGTRLTVT.

Only a few counts were recorded for this clone. The chain joins TRBV2 to TRBJ2-6; perhaps D is TRBD1 or TRBD2 (5 bases each). V was pared by 11 bases and J by 5 bases, with 16 bases between. This CDR3 has 14 residues. In germline, CDR1 is SNHLY, CDR2 FYNNEI. CDR3 nucleotide sequence: TGTGCCGGGGGTCCGGACTTGAGGGCCAACGTCCTGACTTTC. Protein sequence: CAGGPDLRANVLTF.

The J gene is TRBJ1-1, the V gene TRBV29-1; D might be TRBD1 (6 bases). Per the germline V gene, CDR1 is SQVTM and CDR2 is ANQGSEA. V was pared by 4 bases and J by 1 base, with 16 bases between. The CDR3 covers 15 residues. This chain's CDR3 is CSVGRGAVTNTEAFF. The DNA of the CDR3 is TGCAGCGTTGGAAGGGGGGCGGTCACGAACACTGAAGCTTTCTTT.

In its sample, this clone was seen a few times. The chain joins TRBV7-9 to TRBJ2-1; 7 bases are a match to TRBD2. Germline lookup yields CDR1 SEHNR and CDR2 FQNEAQ (reference sequence). The CDR3 runs to 17 residues. V lost 7 bases, J lost 2 bases, and 14 bases stayed unmatched. The CDR3 reads CASTTPGGAETYNEQFF. For the CDR3, the DNA is TGTGCCAGCACCACTCCGGGGGGAGCGGAGACCTACAATGAGCAGTTCTTC.

This chain uses TRBV9 with TRBJ2-7; 10 positions agree with TRBD1. The germline V gene encodes CDR1 SGDLS and CDR2 YYNGEE. J lost 5 bases, V lost 0 bases, and 5 bases had no gene match. The CDR3 is made up of 15 amino acids. The CDR3 protein is CASSVGRDRGNEQYF. CDR3 coding DNA: TGTGCCAGCAGCGTAGGCCGGGACAGGGGCAACGAGCAGTACTTC.

This clone was counted only a few times. The J gene is TRBJ1-1, the V gene TRBV30, with D unresolved. The CDR3 is 13 amino acids. V dropped 4 bases and J dropped 0 bases, with 9 bases sitting between them. CDR1 is GTSNPN and CDR2 is SVGIG in the germline V gene (reference sequence). CDR3 bases: TGTGCCTGGATCGACCTTATGAACACTGAAGCTTTCTTT. Amino acids: CAWIDLMNTEAFF.

The count of this clone is one. The chain is built from TRBV12-5 and TRBJ2-1, with 9 nucleotides matching TRBD1. The CDR3 has 17 amino acids. The trim removed 0 bases at V and 7 bases at J, leaving 10 bases unmatched. Per germline, CDR1 LGHNT and CDR2 FRNRAP. CDR3 sequence (DNA): TGTGCTAGTGGTTTGGTACCCGGGACAGGGCTACGGAATGAGCAGTTCTTC. This gives the protein CASGLVPGTGLRNEQFF.

With regard to this clone: Other DNA sequences from this sample encode an identical CDR3 as well. The chain employs TRBV5-1 and TRBJ2-2; TRBD2 is a possible D gene (5 bases). The CDR3 loop spans 13 amino acids. Germline lookup yields CDR1 SGHRS and CDR2 YFSETQ. V lost 3 bases and J lost 6, with 9 bases in between. CDR3 sequence (DNA): TGCGCCAGCAGCTCAACCGGGGCCGGGGAGCTGTTTTTT. It translates to CASSSTGAGELFF.

In its sample, this clone was seen a few times. The chain carries TRBV5-1 and TRBJ2-3, with TRBD2 matching 9 bases. This CDR3 contains 15 residues. V shed 4 bases, J shed 0 bases, and the junction held 3 bases outside the gene matches. Per the germline V gene, CDR1 is SGHRS and CDR2 is YFSETQ. As DNA, the CDR3 is TGCGCCAGCAGCCGGACTAGCGAAAGCACAGATACGCAGTATTTT. Its protein is CASSRTSESTDTQYF.

A few counts support this clone. This chain's CDR3 is CATSSQDTSSAEQYF. DNA of the CDR3: TGTGCCACCAGCTCCCAGGACACGTCATCTGCCGAGCAGTACTTC. The chain is built from TRBV15 and TRBJ2-7, with a tentative D call TRBD1 (5 bases). V lost 5 bases and J 6 bases, leaving 20 bases between the germline ends. Germline V lookup: CDR1 LNHNV, CDR2 YYDKDF (reference sequence). This CDR3 spans 15 amino acids.

This clone was seen only a few times. The genes are TRBV30 and TRBJ2-5; D could derive from TRBD1 or TRBD2 (6 bases each). Per germline, CDR1 GTSNPN and CDR2 SVGIG (reference sequence). CDR3 size: 13 residues. CDR3 loop: CACTQGRGETQYF. The CDR3 region has the DNA TGTGCTTGTACACAGGGACGGGGGGAGACCCAGTACTTC. Using reference TRBV30 and TRBJ2-5 for the parts outside the CDR3, the full variable domain is SQTIHQWPATLVQPVGSPLSLECTVEGTSNPNLYWYRQAAGRGLQLLFYSVGIGQISSEVPQNLSASRPQDRQFILSSKKLLLSDSGFYLCACTQGRGETQYFGPGTRLLVL.

This clone has only a few counts. The J gene is TRBJ2-7, the V gene TRBV7-9; 7 bases agree with TRBD1. V shed 1 base and J 6 bases; nucleotides not matched to a gene: 9. This CDR3 region has 15 residues. The V gene's germline CDR1 is SEHNR and CDR2 FQNEAQ (reference sequence). This CDR3 reads CASSLESGDSLEQYF. The CDR3 DNA reads TGTGCCAGCAGCTTAGAATCTGGGGACAGCCTCGAGCAGTACTTC.

The chain couples TRBV16 to TRBJ2-7; no firm D call. The CDR3 spans 13 residues. V was cut by 2 bases and J by 1 base, with 6 bases left in between. Germline values: CDR1 KGHSY, CDR2 FQNENV. CDR3 protein: CASSQRISYEQYF. The CDR3, as DNA: TGTGCCAGCAGCCAACGGATTTCCTACGAGCAGTACTTC.

Regarding this clone: Different DNA sequences within this sample yield the same CDR3. The chain links TRBV18 to TRBJ2-3; a weak D match, TRBD2 (6 bases). The CDR3 is 14 residues long. Trimming cost V 1 base and J 2 bases, with 7 bases left between them. Germline V gene sequence: CDR1 KGHSH, CDR2 LQKENI. The CDR3 nucleotides read TGTGCCAGCTCACCACTAGCGGACACAGATACGCAGTATTTT. Translation gives CASSPLADTDTQYF.

The chain uses TRBV21-1 and TRBJ2-1; the D segment call TRBD1 is taken from the table without a DNA check. TRBV21-1 is designated a pseudogene. This CDR3 region has 16 residues. The CDR3 coding sequence is TGTGCCAGCAGCCTGAAGGACAGGGCCTCCTACAATGAGCAGTTCTTC. This codes for CASSLKDRASYNEQFF.

This clone has more than one count but fewer than ten. The rearrangement joins TRBV6-1 to TRBJ1-2, with TRBD1 matching 8 bases. From germline, CDR1 is MNHNS and CDR2 SASEGT. V gave up 1 base and J gave up 8 bases; unmatched junction bases: 9. The CDR3 loop spans 15 amino acids. The CDR3 loop is CASSEGPGGVLGYTF. CDR3 in DNA: TGTGCCAGCAGTGAAGGTCCAGGGGGCGTTCTCGGCTACACCTTC.

This clone has only a few counts. The CDR3 spells CASSYPGQQETQYF. CDR3 DNA: TGTGCCAGCAGTTACCCAGGACAGCAAGAGACCCAGTACTTC. The chain joins TRBV6-6 to TRBJ2-5, with D perhaps TRBD1 (6 bases). V was shortened by 2 bases and J by 2 bases, with 9 bases between the two germline ends. The CDR3 loop spans 14 amino acids. CDR1 is MNHNY, CDR2 SVGAGI, per germline (reference sequence).

This clone appeared a few times. V is TRBV6-6 and J is TRBJ1-5; the match to TRBD1 covers 7 bases. Germline CDR1 and CDR2: MNHNY and SVGAGI (reference sequence). The CDR3 extends over 14 amino acids. The trim removed 6 bases at V and 1 base at J, leaving 3 bases unmatched. CDR3 sequence reads: CASRGGGSNQPQHF. The CDR3 bases are TGTGCCAGCAGAGGGGGCGGGAGCAATCAGCCCCAGCATTTT.